This TCR beta chain was documented in a study of chemoradiotherapy in HPV16-positive cancers (dated by TCRdb to the early 2020s). About the full investigation: Candidate HPV-specific T-cell clones and common TCR motifs were defined by functional T-cell assays performed on cells from a couple of HPV16-positive patients. The study set out to ask whether T-cell immunity against the HPV oncoproteins E6 and E7 changes over the course of chemoradiotherapy and whether that immunity affects survival. The candidate HPV-specific TCRs and motifs were subsequently tracked in TCR repertoires obtained from approximately 91 patients with HPV-related cancers.

The library was prepared using the immunoSEQ multiplex PCR assay. Imported from immuneACCESS, the table was reduced by TCRdb to in-frame sequences with V and J called. These copies leave out some clones; in studies compared against another copy, an unresolved V gene accounts for under half, and the cause of the remainder is not known. The sample records under 1,500 clones, roughly 80% of which are singletons. Around 12% of the sample is taken by the ten largest. Repertoires were sampled repeatedly over the course of chemoradiotherapy, so clonal expansion could be followed in the tumor microenvironment. Beyond this particular receptor, the publication reports: The functional definition of HPV-specific T cells was derived from only a couple of HPV16-positive patients, and the survival association was reported for HPV16-positive patients. In HPV16-positive patients, expansion of HPV-responsive T cells during chemoradiotherapy was found to be associated with improved recurrence-free survival. Expansion of candidate HPV-specific clones and E7-related TCR motifs was observed in the tumor microenvironment during treatment, whereas no such expansion was observed for non-HPV-specific T cells.

As regards this clone: Its recognized antigen is unknown. Base qualities are missing; no much larger clone stands one base away.

The CDR3 runs 12 amino acids, cysteine and phenylalanine included. Only CDR3 DNA is held: 36 bases, read in frame from base 1. CDR1 and CDR2 were assigned from the germline V gene as SQVTM and ANQGSEA. The V end loses 8 bases and the J end loses 8 bases, and a stretch of 18 bases separates them. The chain was built from TRBV29-1 and TRBJ1-2; TRBD1 could be the D gene, as 6 bases match. The receptor comes from a human donor with HPV-associated anogenital cancer. The specimen was tumor tissue, collected from a patient who underwent chemoradiotherapy. Read as DNA, the sequence is TGCAGCTCACAAAGGGGGGAAAGGGGCTACACCTTC. The resulting protein is CSSQRGERGYTF.